This T cell receptor beta chain was documented in a study of OX40 agonist ivuxolimab in advanced cancers. Study summary: Three patients responded partially, comprising one with hepatocellular carcinoma and two with cutaneous melanoma.

This clone was seen only a few times. Its antigen is undetermined. Assay used: immunoSEQ multiplex PCR; TCRdb lists only in-frame clones, some missing. The repertoire holds about 87,000 clones, with more than 75% as singletons. Study conclusions and caveats: Researchers report that CD8+ T cells had, on average, more expanded clones than CD4+.

Researchers took blood at baseline, on cycle 4 day 1, and on cycle 7 day 1. The receptor comes from an adult with an advanced solid tumor such as melanoma, head and neck, liver or kidney cancer. Material: CD4+ or CD8+ T cells sorted from blood, obtained in a trial of the OX40 agonist ivuxolimab.

CDR3 protein: CASSPRERGFGGELFF. CDR3 bases: TGTGCCAGCTCACCACGGGAAAGGGGCTTTGGCGGGGAGCTGTTTTTT. The chain carries TRBV18 and TRBJ2-2; D possibly corresponds to TRBD1 (5 bases). Germline CDR1 is KGHSH and CDR2 is LQKENI. Deletions cut 1 base from V and 7 bases from J, with 16 bases between. There are 16 residues in the CDR3.